This T cell receptor beta chain was captured by sequencing in a study of blood T cell repertoires in COVID-19. Study in general: COVID-19 samples from acute and convalescent phases originated in the United States, Italy and Spain. T cells, B-cell-depleted T cells, or PBMCs supplied cDNA or gDNA.

In the source study's methods: Nucleated cell counts were estimated from reference gene primer amplification. The repertoire was sequenced with immunoSEQ multiplex PCR; TCRdb's copy has only in-frame clones and lacks some. The V and J calls and clone size are taken from that table; D and trimming were inferred from the DNA. The data hold over 100,000 clones, with 65% to 90% observed a single time. This clone was observed a few times. Sequenced: peripheral blood. This TCR was sampled from a man aged 80 or over with acute or convalescent COVID-19.

The CDR3 bases are TGTGCCAGCAGCCGTTGGACAGGGAACTACGAGCAGTACTTC. Its translation: CASSRWTGNYEQYF. The rearrangement joins TRBV7-2 to TRBJ2-7, with 8 bases fitting TRBD1. Germline V lookup: CDR1 SGHTA, CDR2 FQGNSA. J gave up 3 bases and V 5 bases, and 6 bases lay outside the gene matches. CDR3 size: 14 residues. Using reference TRBV7-2 and TRBJ2-7 for the parts outside the CDR3, the full variable domain is GAGVSQSPSNKVTEKGKDVELRCDPISGHTALYWYRQSLGQGLEFLIYFQGNSAPDKSGLPSDRFSAERTGGSVSTLTIQRTQQEDSAVYLCASSRWTGNYEQYFGPGTRLTVT.